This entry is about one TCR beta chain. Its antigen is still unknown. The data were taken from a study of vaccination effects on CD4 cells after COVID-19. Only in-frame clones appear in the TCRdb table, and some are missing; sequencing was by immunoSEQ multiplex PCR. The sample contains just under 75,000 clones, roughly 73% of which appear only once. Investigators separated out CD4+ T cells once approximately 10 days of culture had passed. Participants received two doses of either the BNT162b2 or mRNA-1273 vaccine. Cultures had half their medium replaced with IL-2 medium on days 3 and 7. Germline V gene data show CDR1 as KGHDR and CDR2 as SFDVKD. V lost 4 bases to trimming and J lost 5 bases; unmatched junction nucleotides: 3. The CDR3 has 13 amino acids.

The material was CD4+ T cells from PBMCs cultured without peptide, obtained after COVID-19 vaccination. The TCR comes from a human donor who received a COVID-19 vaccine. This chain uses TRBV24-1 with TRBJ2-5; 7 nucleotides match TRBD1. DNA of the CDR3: TGTGCCACCAGTGAGACAGGGCCCGAGACCCAGTACTTC. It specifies CATSETGPETQYF.